This T cell receptor beta chain was sequenced during a study of shared clonotypes between healthy human individuals. This clone was picked up many times. Its antigen is as yet unknown. Findings and caveats of the study: Researchers sampled blood only, noting tissue repertoires likely differ.

The length of the CDR3 is 13 residues. V shed 5 bases and J shed 0 bases, with 8 bases lying between them. Per the germline V gene, CDR1 is SGHTA and CDR2 is FQGNSA. Here immunoSEQ multiplex PCR was the method, and the copy in TCRdb shows in-frame clones only, minus some. The profile covers some 790,000 clones, with roughly 72% appearing a single time and around 1.8% taken by the ten largest. Sequenced input: memory CD4+ T cells sorted from blood. Subset noted: CD45RA-negative fraction. This receptor was taken from a woman aged 25 to 45 in good health. This chain connects TRBV7-2 to TRBJ2-7, with D tentatively TRBD1 (5 bases). This CDR3 is CASSAQASYEQYF. DNA for the CDR3: TGTGCCAGCAGCGCACAGGCCTCCTACGAGCAGTACTTC. Complete variable domain (other parts from reference TRBV7-2 and TRBJ2-7): GAGVSQSPSNKVTEKGKDVELRCDPISGHTALYWYRQSLGQGLEFLIYFQGNSAPDKSGLPSDRFSAERTGGSVSTLTIQRTQQEDSAVYLCASSAQASYEQYFGPGTRLTVT.